One and the same sample provided the 4 T cell receptor beta chains below, sequenced in a study of Tregs in tolerant kidney transplant recipients. Related graft donors supplied nonmyeloablative bone marrow transplants, and mixed chimerism was transient. Using immunoSEQ multiplex PCR, the repertoire was profiled, and TCRdb retains in-frame clones only, with some absent. The table lists under 35,000 clones, with under 2% in the top ten. The sequencing used CD4+ T cells from blood (PBMCs), collected 24 months after the transplant. The receptors originated from a human patient who received a combined kidney and bone marrow transplant. Some of the T cells might come from the graft donor.

Of note for this clone: The read falls 3 residues short of the CDR3 end, and the missing part is taken from the germline J gene. This chain joins TRBV7-2 and TRBJ2-5; 7 bases align to TRBD1. The junction had 2 bases not matched to a gene; V was cut back by 2 bases and J by 2 bases. The CDR3 is 14 residues long. Germline CDR1 SGHTA, CDR2 FQGNSA. CDR3 sequence reads: CASSLSGQQETQYF. CDR3 DNA, as far as it was read: TGTGCCAGCAGCTTATCGGGACAGCAAGAGACC.

On this clone: From the germline J gene comes the end of the CDR3, since the read stops 3 residues before it. The chain uses TRBV11-1 and TRBJ2-7; the D gene is possibly TRBD2 (6 bases). Germline CDR1 and CDR2: SGHAT and FQDESV (reference sequence). V lost 2 bases to trimming and J lost 2 bases, with 13 bases between them. The CDR3 totals 15 residues. The CDR3 here is CASSLSPSDPYEQYF. CDR3 DNA (partial): TGTGCCAGCAGCTTAAGTCCTAGCGACCCCTACGAG.

As regards this clone: The CDR3 end falls 3 residues outside the read, so it is completed with the germline J gene. This rearrangement joins TRBV5-6 to TRBJ2-7; 10 bases map to TRBD2. The J segment lost 3 bases and the V segment lost 0 bases, leaving 3 bases of the junction unmatched. Germline CDR1 and CDR2: SGHDT and YYEEEE. This CDR3 is 15 amino acids long. The CDR3 region is CASSLGLAGVYEQYF. CDR3 bases read: TGTGCCAGCAGCTTGGGTCTAGCGGGAGTCTACGAG.

As for this clone: The CDR3 end is not reached by the read, which stops 3 residues before it; the germline J gene fills it in. This chain joins TRBV18 and TRBJ2-7, with 8 positions matching TRBD1. V dropped 6 bases and J dropped 0; count of bases not matched to a gene: 4. CDR1 is KGHSH, CDR2 LQKENI, per germline. The CDR3 contains 14 residues. Here the CDR3 reads CASSSGGSSYEQYF. The sequenced CDR3 bases are TGTGCCAGCTCTTCAGGGGGCAGCTCCTACGAG.